Below are 10 T cell receptor beta chains sequenced from a single sample in a study of T cells in tumors after PD-1 blockade. The protocol was immunoSEQ multiplex PCR, while the TCRdb copy is restricted to in-frame clones and leaves out a portion. Found here are about 8,500 clones, 65% of them singletons; the top ten hold 3.5% to 5%. This material consisted of tumor tissue, taken after anti-PD-1 treatment. The receptors were sampled from a human donor with basal cell carcinoma.

The rearrangement links TRBV5-1 to TRBJ2-5; D perhaps matches TRBD1 (5 bases). The germline V and J ends were trimmed by 1 base and 1 base, with 8 bases remaining between them. CDR1 and CDR2 (germline): SGHRS, YFSETQ. The CDR3 runs 14 residues. This chain's CDR3 is CASSLKTVQETQYF. The DNA for the CDR3 is TGCGCCAGCAGCTTGAAGACAGTCCAAGAGACCCAGTACTTC.

This chain connects TRBV2 to TRBJ2-3; D ambiguous. V was clipped by 6 bases and J by 9 bases, with 16 bases between them. Germline CDR1 SNHLY, CDR2 FYNNEI. The CDR3 contains 13 residues. CDR3: CASRFTRPGTQYF. In DNA form, the CDR3 reads TGTGCCAGCAGATTTACACGACCGGGCACGCAGTATTTT.

J is TRBJ1-5 and V is TRBV19; D perhaps matches TRBD1 (6 bases). V was pared by 7 bases and J by 16 bases, with 17 bases between. The CDR3 spans 11 residues. Germline-derived CDR1 and CDR2 are LNHDA and SQIVND (reference sequence). As DNA, the CDR3 is TGTGCCAGTATCGGACAGCGCTCCCCCCATTTT. It encodes CASIGQRSPHF. Based on the CDR3 plus reference TRBV19 and TRBJ1-5, the full variable domain is DGGITQSPKYLFRKEGQNVTLSCEQNLNHDAMYWYRQDPGQGLRLIYYSQIVNDFQKGDIAEGYSVSREKKESFPLTVTSAQKNPTAFYLCASIGQRSPHFGDGTRLSIL.

This clone has a handful of counts. V and J are TRBV7-6 and TRBJ1-3; D gene uncertain. Looked up from germline, CDR1 is SGHVS and CDR2 is FNYEAQ. V lost 3 bases and J lost 4, with 4 bases in between. The CDR3 extends over 12 amino acids. This CDR3 reads CASSFGGNTIYF. The CDR3 DNA reads TGTGCCAGCAGCTTCGGAGGAAACACCATATATTTT.

The rearrangement links TRBV4-2 to TRBJ1-4; 8 nucleotides agree with TRBD1. The germline V gene encodes CDR1 LGHNA and CDR2 YNFKEQ. V lost 4 bases and J lost 5; bases outside the gene matches: 3. The CDR3 is 14 amino acids. The CDR3 DNA reads TGTGCCAGCAGCCCCGACAGGGGAAATGAAAAACTGTTTTTT. This gives the protein CASSPDRGNEKLFF.

V usage is TRBV4-2 and J usage is TRBJ2-7, with no clear D. Germline V CDR1 and CDR2: LGHNA, YNFKEQ. There are 15 residues in the CDR3. V shed 4 bases and J shed 3 bases, with 16 bases lying between them. The CDR3 sequence: CASSPRLGLGYEQYF. For the CDR3, the DNA is TGTGCCAGCAGCCCCCGACTTGGGCTTGGCTACGAGCAGTACTTC.

In its sample, this clone was seen a few times. The genes are TRBV19 and TRBJ2-2; possibly TRBD1 or TRBD2 for D (6 bases each). V gave up 5 bases and J gave up 6 bases, with 16 bases separating them. This CDR3 has 15 amino acids. The germline CDR1 and CDR2 sequences are LNHDA and SQIVND (reference sequence). The CDR3 DNA reads as TGTGCCAGTAGTCCTGCCCCGAGGGGGGCCGGGGAGCTGTTTTTT. Translated, it gives CASSPAPRGAGELFF.

In its sample, this clone was seen a few times. The J gene is TRBJ2-5, the V gene TRBV5-1; 7 bases map to TRBD2. The trim removed 4 bases at V and 3 bases at J, leaving 12 bases unmatched. The germline V gene has CDR1 SGHRS and CDR2 YFSETQ. This CDR3 is built from 16 residues. CDR3 loop: CASSPPTSRPEETQYF. Here the CDR3 DNA reads TGCGCCAGCAGCCCCCCGACTAGCCGCCCTGAAGAGACCCAGTACTTC.

The chain employs TRBV7-9 and TRBJ2-1; the D is unclear. Between the trimmed V and J ends, which lost 2 bases and 12 bases, there was a span of 8 bases. Germline values: CDR1 SEHNR, CDR2 FQNEAQ (reference sequence). This CDR3 is built from 11 residues. CDR3 sequence: CASSLFGGQFF. CDR3 coding DNA: TGTGCCAGCAGCTTATTTGGCGGGCAGTTCTTC.

The chain recombines TRBV11-3 with TRBJ2-5, with D perhaps matching TRBD2 (6 bases). This CDR3 is 14 amino acids long. V gave up 5 bases and J gave up 6 bases, with 16 bases separating them. The V gene's germline CDR1 is SGHNT and CDR2 YENEEA. The CDR3 reads CASSVAGGRKTQYF. For the CDR3, the DNA is TGTGCCAGCAGCGTCGCCGGGGGAAGAAAGACCCAGTACTTC.